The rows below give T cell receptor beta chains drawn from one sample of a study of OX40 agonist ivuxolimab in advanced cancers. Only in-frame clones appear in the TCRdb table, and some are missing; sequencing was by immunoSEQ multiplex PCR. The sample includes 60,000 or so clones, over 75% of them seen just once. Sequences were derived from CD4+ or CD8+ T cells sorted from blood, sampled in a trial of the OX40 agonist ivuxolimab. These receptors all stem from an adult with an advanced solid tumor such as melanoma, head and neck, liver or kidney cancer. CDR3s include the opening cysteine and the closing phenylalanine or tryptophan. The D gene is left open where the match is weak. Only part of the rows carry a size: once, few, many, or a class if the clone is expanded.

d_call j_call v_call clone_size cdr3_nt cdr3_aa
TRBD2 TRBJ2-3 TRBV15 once TGTGCCACCAGCAGAGGGCCTAGCGGGAGCACAGATACGCAGTATTTT CATSRGPSGSTDTQYF
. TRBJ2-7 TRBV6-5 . TGTGCCAGCAGTTACGGAGTGACAGGAACCTACGAGCAGTACTTC CASSYGVTGTYEQYF
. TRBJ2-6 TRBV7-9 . TGTGCCAGCACCGACATCGGGGGCTCTGGGGCCAACGTCCTGACTTTC CASTDIGGSGANVLTF
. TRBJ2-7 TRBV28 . TGTGCCAGCAGTTTAAGGGGGGGGTCCCGGGAGCAGTACTTC CASSLRGGSREQYF
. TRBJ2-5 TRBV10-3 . TGTGCCATCAGTGCCGGAAGGGGGGGCGCGGAGACCCAGTACTTC CAISAGRGGAETQYF
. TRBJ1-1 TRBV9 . TGTGCCAGCAGCCCCCTGGTGAACACTGAAGCTTTCTTT CASSPLVNTEAFF
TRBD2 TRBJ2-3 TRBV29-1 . TGCAGCGTTGTTGGTACGGGAGGGGGCACAGATACGCAGTATTTT CSVVGTGGGTDTQYF
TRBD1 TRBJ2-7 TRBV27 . TGTGCCAGCAGTAGGGGGACAGTTTTCTACGAGCAGTACTTC CASSRGTVFYEQYF
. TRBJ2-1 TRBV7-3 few TGTGCCAGCAGCTTAGGACAGAGAACCGCAAATGAGCAGTTCTTC CASSLGQRTANEQFF
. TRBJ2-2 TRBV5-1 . TGCGCCAGCAGCTTGGGCGGGAACACCGGGGAGCTGTTTTTT CASSLGGNTGELFF
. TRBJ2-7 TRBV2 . TGTGCCAGCAGTCTATATACAGGAACCTACGAGCAGTACTTC CASSLYTGTYEQYF
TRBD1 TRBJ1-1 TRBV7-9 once TGTGCCAGCACCCACAGGGGGAGGGACACTGAAGCTTTCTTT CASTHRGRDTEAFF
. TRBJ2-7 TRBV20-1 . TGCAGTGCTGGCACCTACGAGCAGTACTTC CSAGTYEQYF
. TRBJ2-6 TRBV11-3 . TGTGCCAGCAGTTCCAGGGGGGCCAACGTCCTGACTTTC CASSSRGANVLTF
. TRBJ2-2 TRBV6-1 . TGTGCCAGCAGTGAACGAGGGGACGGGGAGCTGTTTTTT CASSERGDGELFF
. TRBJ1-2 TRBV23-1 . TGCGCCAGCACTCAATTTTGGACAGCGGCTCCTTCATATGGCTACACCTTC CASTQFWTAAPSYGYTF
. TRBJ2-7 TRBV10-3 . TGTGCCATCAGTGAGTCCGGGGGACTTAGCAAGTTC CAISESGGLSKF
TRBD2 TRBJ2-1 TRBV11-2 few TGTGCCAGCCGGGGAATCAGCGGGAGATTGTACAATGAGCAGTTCTTC CASRGISGRLYNEQFF
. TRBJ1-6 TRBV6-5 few TGTGCCAGCAGTTACGAGGGAGTCTATTCACCCCTCCACTTT CASSYEGVYSPLHF
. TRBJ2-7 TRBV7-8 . TGTGCCAGCAGCTTAGGCGGGACCCCCTCGCGCGAGCAGTACTTC CASSLGGTPSREQYF
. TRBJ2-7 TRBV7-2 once TGTGCCAGCAGTCGATACAGCGATGCCTACGAGCAGTACTTC CASSRYSDAYEQYF
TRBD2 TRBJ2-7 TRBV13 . TGTGCCAGCAGCTTAGGCCCCAGCGGGAGGGGCTACGAGCAGTACTTC CASSLGPSGRGYEQYF
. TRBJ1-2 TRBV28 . TGTGCCAGCAGTTTAACGGGAGGCGACTATGGCTACACCTTC CASSLTGGDYGYTF
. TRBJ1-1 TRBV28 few TGTGCCAGCACTCCCTGGGGGGCGGGAACTGAAGCTTTCTTT CASTPWGAGTEAFF